Sequencing of this T cell receptor (beta chain) was carried out in a study of blood T cell repertoires in COVID-19 (dated by TCRdb to 2020 to 2022). The study in broad terms: The collaborator samples originated in the United States, Italy and Spain and spanned the acute and convalescent phases of COVID-19. The repertoires were released in a freely available public database intended as a resource for research on the immune response to SARS-CoV-2. The prospective study material was composed of cDNA or gDNA derived from T cells, B-cell-depleted T cells, or PBMCs. A de-identified subject ID, COVID-19 status, age in years and sex were almost always included in the sample metadata. Samples were obtained from the ongoing ImmuneRACE study (first 160 participants) and from 1,000 to 1,500 subjects provided by 6 global collaborators. Subjects who had been exposed to COVID-19, were actively infected with it, or had recovered from it provided the deeply sampled blood TCRbeta repertoires that made up the dataset. Where HLA class I and class II types were available, the types were taken from metadata supplied by the sample provider, not from assay-based typing.

Collaborating institutions collected whole blood in K2EDTA tubes following their own protocols. Collaborator samples were shipped for TCRbeta analysis as frozen whole blood, isolated PBMCs, or DNA extracted from either sample type. The germline V gene sets CDR1 to SNHLY and CDR2 to FYNNEI. The junction shows trimming of 6 bases on V and 1 base on J, and the gene matches do not reach 9 bases of it. Including cysteine and phenylalanine, the CDR3 has 16 amino acids. The read is trimmed to its CDR3 DNA, 48 bases read in frame from base 1. As for this clone: The antigen it recognizes is unknown. Base qualities are missing; no much larger clone stands one base away.

Beyond this particular receptor, the publication reports: How much clinical and demographic metadata was included differed by source and by participant, and the metadata was provided uncurated.

TCRbeta CDR3 regions were amplified from genomic DNA by means of the immunoSEQ Assay, a bias-controlled multiplex PCR. In the authors' own workflow: The number of nucleated cells in each sample was estimated from the amplification of reference gene primers within the assay. To quantify the absolute abundance of each unique TCRbeta CDR3 rearrangement, sequence reads were collapsed and filtered. For each sample, productive Simpson clonality was calculated by taking the square root of Simpson's diversity index across productive rearrangements. This immuneACCESS table, as held by TCRdb, lists in-frame sequences with V and J called but not all clones. Of the missing ones, under half trace to an unresolved V gene in checked studies; the others have no known cause. Clone size and V and J calls were adopted from that table, with D and trimming inferred from the DNA. Recorded for this sample are 290,000 or so clones; around 90% of them occurred a single time. Around 1.4% of the sample is taken by the ten largest.

The TCR originated in a man between 65 and 79 years old with acute or convalescent COVID-19. The chain is assembled from TRBV2 and TRBJ1-5; TRBD1 fits 7 bases in the junction. Sequencing was done on a sample of peripheral blood. The CDR3 sequence is CASSRSADRSNQPQHF. The nucleotides are TGTGCCAGCAGCCGCTCCGCGGACAGGAGCAATCAGCCCCAGCATTTT.